A selection of T cell receptor beta chains follows, all from one sample in a study of OX40 agonist ivuxolimab in advanced cancers. Profiling relied on immunoSEQ multiplex PCR, and the TCRdb table lists in-frame clones only, not all of them. Among more than 20,000 clones listed, around 85% were seen once. This specimen was CD4+ or CD8+ T cells sorted from blood, taken in a trial of the OX40 agonist ivuxolimab. These receptors originate from an adult with an advanced solid tumor such as melanoma, head and neck, liver or kidney cancer. Both conserved end residues are part of each CDR3. D genes are given only for firm matches. Expanded clones get a size class; other rows say once, few or many, or leave the size out.

d_call j_call v_call clone_size cdr3_length cdr3_nt cdr3_aa
TRBD1 TRBJ2-2 TRBV2 . 14 TGTGCCAGCAGAAGGGACAGGGTACACGGGGAGCTGTTTTTT CASRRDRVHGELFF
. TRBJ2-3 TRBV11-3 . 14 TGTGCCAGCAGCTTAGTTAAATCGGGAGATACGCAGTATTTT CASSLVKSGDTQYF
. TRBJ1-2 TRBV7-3 . 15 TGTGCCAGCAGCTTCGACAGAATAGCTAACTATGGCTACACCTTC CASSFDRIANYGYTF
. TRBJ2-7 TRBV19 . 16 TGTGCCAGTAGTCCTCACTTGAGCCGGGGCTCCTACGAGCAGTACTTC CASSPHLSRGSYEQYF
. TRBJ1-3 TRBV18 . 17 TGTGCCAGCTCACCAGTGCAGTCGGAAAGCTCTGGAAACACCATATATTTT CASSPVQSESSGNTIYF
. TRBJ1-4 TRBV7-2 . 14 TGTGCCAGCAGCTTAACCGGGACTGATGAAAAACTGTTTTTT CASSLTGTDEKLFF
TRBD2 TRBJ2-7 TRBV29-1 . 13 TGCAGCGGGACTAGCGGGGCTCCCTACGAGCAGTACTTC CSGTSGAPYEQYF
. TRBJ2-7 TRBV19 . 17 TGTGCCAGTAGCAACGTGGGCGTGCTAGGGAGAAGCTACGAGCAGTACTTC CASSNVGVLGRSYEQYF
. TRBJ2-2 TRBV2 . 15 TGTGCCAGCAGCTATACCCCAGGGAACACCGGGGAGCTGTTTTTT CASSYTPGNTGELFF
. TRBJ2-5 TRBV25-1 . 14 TGTGCCAGCAGTGAATTCCGGGGCCAAGAGACCCAGTACTTC CASSEFRGQETQYF
. TRBJ2-3 TRBV2 . 13 TGTGCCAGGGGGACGGGGAGCACAGATACGCAGTATTTT CARGTGSTDTQYF
. TRBJ2-7 TRBV18 . 12 TGTGCCAGCTCACCTCAGGGTGACGAGCAGTACTTC CASSPQGDEQYF
. TRBJ2-1 TRBV7-3 . 16 TGTGCCAGCAGCTTATCAGGACCAGGAGCCTACAATGAGCAGTTCTTC CASSLSGPGAYNEQFF
. TRBJ1-2 TRBV21-1 once 12 TGTGCCAGCAGCAAAGAGGGAAATGGCTACACCTTC CASSKEGNGYTF
TRBD1 TRBJ1-2 TRBV5-1 . 15 TGCGCCAGCAGCTTGAAGGGACAGGGGGCTTTTGGCTACACCTTC CASSLKGQGAFGYTF
. TRBJ2-2 TRBV7-2 . 13 TGTGCCAGCAGCTTATTGGCCCCCGGGGAGCTGTTTTTT CASSLLAPGELFF